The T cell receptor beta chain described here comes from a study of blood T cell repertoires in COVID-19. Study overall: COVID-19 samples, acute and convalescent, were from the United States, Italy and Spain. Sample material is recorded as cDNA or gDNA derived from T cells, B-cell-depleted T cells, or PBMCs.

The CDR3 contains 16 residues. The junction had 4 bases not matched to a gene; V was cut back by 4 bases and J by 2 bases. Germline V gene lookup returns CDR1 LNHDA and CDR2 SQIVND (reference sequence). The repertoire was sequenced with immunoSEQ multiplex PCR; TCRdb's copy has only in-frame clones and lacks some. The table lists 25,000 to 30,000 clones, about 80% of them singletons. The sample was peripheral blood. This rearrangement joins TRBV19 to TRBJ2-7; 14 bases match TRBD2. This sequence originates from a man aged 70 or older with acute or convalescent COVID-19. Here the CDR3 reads CASSSRTSGRTYEQYF. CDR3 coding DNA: TGTGCCAGTAGTAGCAGGACTAGCGGGAGGACCTACGAGCAGTACTTC.